This is a list of T cell receptor beta chains from one sample in a study of T cells after yellow fever vaccination. TCRdb redid the calling of the 5' RACE reads with MiXCR, one entry per CDR3 protein. The top ten hold approximately 0.85% of the sample, which has around 250,000 distinct CDR3 sequences, 6.9% seen once. The sample was CD4+ T cells sorted from PBMCs, taken 15 days after the yellow fever booster vaccination. The receptors shown here come from a man aged 25-45 years who received the YFV17D yellow fever vaccine. Each CDR3 is given with its conserved first and last residue. The D gene is left open where the match is weak. Not all rows give a size; the values are once, few, many and, for expanded clones, a class.

TRBJ1-1	.	few	TRBV6-1	TGTGCCAGCGCACTCTTCGGCTCGGGCTCTGAAGCTTTCTTT	CASALFGSGSEAFF
TRBJ1-5	TRBD1	.	TRBV19	TGTGCCAGTAGTTCCCGGGACAGGGGTGGCCAGCCCCAGCATTTT	CASSSRDRGGQPQHF
TRBJ2-5	TRBD2	few	TRBV24-1	TGTGCCACCAGTGATCCCGGACTAGCGGGAGTGGAGACCCAGTACTTC	CATSDPGLAGVETQYF
TRBJ2-7	.	many	TRBV21-1	TGTGCCAGCAGCTGGGGGACGATAAGCTCCTACGAGCAGTACTTC	CASSWGTISSYEQYF
TRBJ2-3	.	.	TRBV5-4	TGTGCCAGCAGCTTGGCCCAGGAAGTTAGCACAGATACGCAGTATTTT	CASSLAQEVSTDTQYF
TRBJ2-3	TRBD1	.	TRBV12-3/TRBV12-4	TGTGCCAGCAGTTCAAGGGGGCCCTTCTCCACAGATACGCAGTATTTT	CASSSRGPFSTDTQYF
TRBJ2-7	TRBD2	many	TRBV27	TGTGCCAGCAGCCGGACTAGCTCCTACGAGCAGTACTTC	CASSRTSSYEQYF
TRBJ1-6	.	many	TRBV20-1	TGCAGTGCTAGTCGGCAGACGGTGGGTAATTCACCCCTCCACTTT	CSASRQTVGNSPLHF
TRBJ2-3	TRBD2	many	TRBV20-1	TGCAGTGCTAGATGGCGGGAGTCGGCAGATACGCAGTATTTT	CSARWRESADTQYF
TRBJ2-2	.	many	TRBV29-1	TGCAGCGTTGTTACTACCAGGTCCACCGGGGAGCTGTTTTTT	CSVVTTRSTGELFF
TRBJ2-7	.	many	TRBV12-3/TRBV12-4	TGTGCCAGCGGGGGACCGCGCCACGTAATATATTACGAGCAGTACTTC	CASGGPRHVIYYEQYF
TRBJ2-5	.	.	TRBV7-8	TGTGCCAGCAGCTCGAGCTCCGGGTTCCGGGCGGAGACCCAGTACTTC	CASSSSSGFRAETQYF
TRBJ2-1	TRBD2	.	TRBV6-1	TGTGCCAGCGTCTGGTCTCTAGCGGGAGTTATTAATGAGCAGTTCTTC	CASVWSLAGVINEQFF
TRBJ2-2	.	few	TRBV28	TGTGCCAGCAGCCCCACCCCCGGGTACACCGGGGAGCTGTTTTTT	CASSPTPGYTGELFF